This T cell receptor (beta chain) is from a study of blood T cell repertoires in COVID-19. Trimming took 3 bases from V and 6 from J, leaving 8 bases between them. The CDR3 spans 12 residues. Looked up from germline, CDR1 is MNHNS and CDR2 is SASEGT. Per the study methods: Quantification of nucleated cells was approximated via reference gene primer amplification. The data were produced by immunoSEQ multiplex PCR, yet TCRdb's version contains in-frame clones alone and is incomplete. V and J calls and clone size come straight from that table; D and trimming were deduced from the DNA. The sample records fewer than 250,000 clones, over 80% being singletons.

Sequenced material: peripheral blood. This TCR was recovered from a human donor in a cohort sampled during active COVID-19. The rearrangement joins TRBV6-1 to TRBJ1-2, with D uncertain. The CDR3 sequence is CASSDQVNGYTF. CDR3 coding DNA: TGTGCCAGCAGTGACCAGGTCAATGGCTACACCTTC.